This T cell receptor (beta chain) appears in the sequencing data of a study of blood T cell repertoires in COVID-19 (dated by TCRdb to the early 2020s). A note on the overall study: Collaborator samples came from the United States, Italy and Spain and covered acute and convalescent phases of COVID-19. The prospective study material was composed of cDNA or gDNA derived from T cells, B-cell-depleted T cells, or PBMCs. Deeply sampled blood TCRbeta repertoires from subjects exposed to, actively infected with, or recovered from COVID-19 were included in the dataset. The repertoires were released in a freely available public database meant as a resource for research on the immune response to SARS-CoV-2. Samples came from the ongoing ImmuneRACE study (first 160 participants) plus 1,254 subjects from 6 global collaborators. Sample metadata almost always included a de-identified subject ID, COVID-19 status, age in years and sex. Where available, HLA class I and class II types were taken from metadata supplied by the sample provider and were not determined by assay-based typing. General conclusions and limits of the study: How much clinical and demographic metadata was included differed by source and by participant, and the metadata was provided uncurated.

TCRbeta CDR3 regions were amplified from genomic DNA by means of the immunoSEQ Assay, a bias-controlled multiplex PCR. Per the authors' processing: Nucleated cell counts per sample were estimated from amplification of reference gene primers within the assay. Sequence reads were collapsed and filtered to measure the absolute abundance of every unique TCRbeta CDR3 rearrangement. For each sample, productive Simpson clonality was calculated as the square root of Simpson's diversity index across productive rearrangements. The clones in this table, taken by TCRdb from immuneACCESS, are in-frame only. Not every clone is retained; where verified, under half of the shortfall comes from an unresolved V gene, and the cause of the rest is unknown. V, J and clone size reflect that table, while D and trimming were determined from the DNA. The sample yields roughly 150,000 clones; approximately 86% were counted once. The top ten hold more than 5% of the sample.

As concerns this clone: Its recognized antigen is unknown. Per-nucleotide qualities are absent, and no much larger clonotype sits a single base away.

Sequences SGHRS (CDR1) and YFSETQ (CDR2) are obtained from the germline V gene. CDR3 length: 12 amino acids, cysteine to phenylalanine. The kept DNA is CDR3 alone, 36 bases in frame from the first base. The germline ends are 8 bases apart after V is trimmed by 4 bases and J by 4 bases. Collaborating institutions collected whole blood in K2EDTA tubes following their own protocols. For TCRbeta analysis, collaborators shipped samples in one of three forms: frozen whole blood, isolated PBMCs, or DNA extracted from either of those sample types. Sequenced: peripheral blood. This clonotype originated in a human donor in a cohort sampled during active COVID-19. Recombination connected TRBV5-1 to TRBJ1-2; no D gene is confidently identified. The nucleotides read TGCGCCAGCAGCATCGACTCCTATGGCTACACCTTC. This translates into CASSIDSYGYTF.